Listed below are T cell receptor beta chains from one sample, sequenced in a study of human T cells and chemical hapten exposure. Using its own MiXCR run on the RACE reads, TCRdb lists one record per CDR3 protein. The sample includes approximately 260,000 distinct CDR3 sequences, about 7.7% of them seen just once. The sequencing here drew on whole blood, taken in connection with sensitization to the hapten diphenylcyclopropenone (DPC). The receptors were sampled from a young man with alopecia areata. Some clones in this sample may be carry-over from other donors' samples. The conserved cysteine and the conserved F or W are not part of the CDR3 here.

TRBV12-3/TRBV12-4,ASSVRTGNTEAF
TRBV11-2,ASSGSYNSPLH
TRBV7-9,ASSLSGGAGTEAF
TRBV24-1,ATSDPHGTGINEQF
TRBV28,ASSPRDPSWQPQH
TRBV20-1,SAAGVPNEKLF
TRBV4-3,ASSQVLSGSGTDTQY
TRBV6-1,ASSEGDSPYGYT
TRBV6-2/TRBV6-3,ASGKDGDRGDQPQH
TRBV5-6,ASSFRDQAPYGYT
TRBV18,ASSPGPGPNYGYT
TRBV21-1,ASSTRGENYGYT
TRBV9,ASSSEGGTQY
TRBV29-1,SVETPGTGTGETQY
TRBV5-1,ASSFYGTGDINYGYT
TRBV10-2,ASRPDRGSYGYT
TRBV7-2,ASSLTRDFDQPQH
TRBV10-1,ASSEYRNNEQF
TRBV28,ASSLYPNNEQF
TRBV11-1,ASSSHVDRSYEQY
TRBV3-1,ASSQGGKSPYEQY
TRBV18,ASSPIGQGASEAF
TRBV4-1,ASSQESDRVFGQPQH